This T cell receptor beta chain derives from a study of T cells after yellow fever vaccination. In the case of this clonotype: The antigen remains undetermined.

Study-wide findings and caveats: Most clones from primary vaccination were detected again post-booster (just under 97% CD4, more than 85% CD8).

The study made its TCR cDNA through 5'RACE template switching. That step introduced a universal primer site along with UMIs. MiXCR, applied by TCRdb to the 5' RACE reads, yields one record per CDR3 protein. The sample holds 300,000 to 400,000 distinct CDR3 sequences; around 12% are singletons and the top ten take 3% to 4%. Source: CD4+ T cells sorted from PBMCs, taken 15 days after the yellow fever booster vaccination. The sequence came from a man aged 18 to 30 who received the YFV17D yellow fever vaccine.

The CDR3 sequence is CASSFGGTPTDTQYF. The CDR3 DNA reads TGTGCCAGCAGTTTTGGGGGGACCCCGACAGATACGCAGTATTTT. V usage is TRBV6-5 and J usage is TRBJ2-3, with TRBD2 as a possible D gene (6 bases). This CDR3 spans 15 amino acids. Germline assignment: CDR1 MNHEY and CDR2 SVGAGI. V was shortened by 4 bases and J by 3 bases, with 14 bases between the two germline ends.